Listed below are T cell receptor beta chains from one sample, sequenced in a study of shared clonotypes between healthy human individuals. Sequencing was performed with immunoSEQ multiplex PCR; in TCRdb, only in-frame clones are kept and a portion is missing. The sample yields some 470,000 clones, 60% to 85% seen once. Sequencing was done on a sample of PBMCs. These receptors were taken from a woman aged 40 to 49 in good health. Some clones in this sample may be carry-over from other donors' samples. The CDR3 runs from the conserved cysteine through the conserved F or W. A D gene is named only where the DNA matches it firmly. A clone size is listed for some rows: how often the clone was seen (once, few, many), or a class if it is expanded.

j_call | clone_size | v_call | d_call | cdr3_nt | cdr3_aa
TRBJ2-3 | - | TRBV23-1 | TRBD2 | TGCGCCAGCAGCCAGACTAGCGGGAGGGCCTTGGATACGCAGTATTTT | CASSQTSGRALDTQYF
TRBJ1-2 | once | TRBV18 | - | TGTGCCAGCTCACTATCCAGGGACGGCTACACCTTC | CASSLSRDGYTF
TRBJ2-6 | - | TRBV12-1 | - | TGTGCCAGCAGCGGAGTAGGACAAAGTCGGGCCAACGTCCTGACTTTC | CASSGVGQSRANVLTF
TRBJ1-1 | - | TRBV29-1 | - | TGCAGCGTTGATCGGGGCCTGAACACTGAAGCTTTCTTT | CSVDRGLNTEAFF
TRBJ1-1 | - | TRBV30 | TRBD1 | TGTGCCTGGAGCCGGACAGGGAACACTGAAGCTTTCTTT | CAWSRTGNTEAFF
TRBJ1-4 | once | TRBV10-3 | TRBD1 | TGTGCCATCGGGGACAGGGGAAACGCAACTAATGAAAAACTGTTTTTT | CAIGDRGNATNEKLFF
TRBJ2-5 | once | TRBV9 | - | TGTGCCAGCAGCGCAACAGGGTCAGGTGAGACCCAGTACTTC | CASSATGSGETQYF
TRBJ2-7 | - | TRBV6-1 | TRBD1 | TGTGCCAGCAGCGCCCTGACAGGGGGCTACGAGCAGTACTTC | CASSALTGGYEQYF
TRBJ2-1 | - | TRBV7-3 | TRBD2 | TGTGCCAGCAGCCGCGCGGGGACGGGACTAGCTTACAATGAGCAGTTCTTC | CASSRAGTGLAYNEQFF
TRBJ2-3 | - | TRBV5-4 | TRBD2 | TGTGCCAGCATCGTAGCGGGAGCAGCAGATACGCAGTATTTT | CASIVAGAADTQYF
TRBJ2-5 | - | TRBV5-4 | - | TGTGCCAGCAGCTTCGACAGGCAAGAGACCCAGTACTTC | CASSFDRQETQYF
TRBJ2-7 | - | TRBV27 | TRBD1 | TGTGCCAGCAGTCCGACAGGGACGGGCTACGAGCAGTACTTC | CASSPTGTGYEQYF
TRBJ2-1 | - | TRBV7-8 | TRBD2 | TGTGCCAGCAGCTGGGGGGGAGGTCAGTACAATGAGCAGTTCTTC | CASSWGGGQYNEQFF
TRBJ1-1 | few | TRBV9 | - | TGTGCCAGCAGCGTAGCGGATGGCACTGAAGCTTTCTTT | CASSVADGTEAFF
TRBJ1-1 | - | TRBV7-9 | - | TGTGCCAGCAGCTTAAGGGGGTCCCCTGAAGCTTTCTTT | CASSLRGSPEAFF
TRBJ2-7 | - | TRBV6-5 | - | TGTGCCAGCAGTTCGCCGGACCTTTTCTACGAGCAGTACTTC | CASSSPDLFYEQYF
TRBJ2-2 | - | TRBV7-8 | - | TGTGCCAGCAGCCCCGTCATGAGGAGGGAGCTGTTTTTT | CASSPVMRRELFF
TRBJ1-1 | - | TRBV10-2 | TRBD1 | TGCGCCAGCATGAGGACAGGTGTTCAGGGTGAAGCTTTCTTT | CASMRTGVQGEAFF
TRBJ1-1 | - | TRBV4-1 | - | TGCGCCAGCAGCCAAGAGGCTAAGGACACTGAAGCTTTCTTT | CASSQEAKDTEAFF
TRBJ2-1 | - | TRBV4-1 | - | TGCGCCAGCAGCCTAGTCGGCAATACTCCAAACAATGAGCAGTTCTTC | CASSLVGNTPNNEQFF
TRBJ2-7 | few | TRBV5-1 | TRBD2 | TGCGCCAGCAGCTTGGGCGGGAGGTCTACCTACGAGCAGTACTTC | CASSLGGRSTYEQYF
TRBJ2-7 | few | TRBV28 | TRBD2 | TGTGCCAGTTCCCCGGGGGGACCCGGGGGCGAGCAGTACTTC | CASSPGGPGGEQYF
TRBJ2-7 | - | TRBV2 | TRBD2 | TGTGCCAGCAGTGCCGGGACTAGCGGGTACGAGCAGTACTTC | CASSAGTSGYEQYF
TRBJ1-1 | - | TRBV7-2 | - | TGTGCCAGCAGCTTCAGCAGTTTGAACACTGAAGCTTTCTTT | CASSFSSLNTEAFF
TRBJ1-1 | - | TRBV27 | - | TGTGCCAGCAGTCTCCAAAGGGGGACTGAAGCTTTCTTT | CASSLQRGTEAFF
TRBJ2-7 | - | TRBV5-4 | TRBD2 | TGTGCCAGCAGCTTGTCTAGCGGGAGACCTCGGGAGCAGTACTTC | CASSLSSGRPREQYF
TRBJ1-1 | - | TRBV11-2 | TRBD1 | TGTGCCAGCAGCTCCAGGGGGCCAATGAACACTGAAGCTTTCTTT | CASSSRGPMNTEAFF
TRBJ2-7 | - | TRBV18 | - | TGTGCCAGCTCACCCCCCGGCCGATCCTACGAGCAGTACTTC | CASSPPGRSYEQYF
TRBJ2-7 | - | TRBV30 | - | TGTGCCTGGAGTGGCGGGGCCGGGTTCGAGCAGTACTTC | CAWSGGAGFEQYF
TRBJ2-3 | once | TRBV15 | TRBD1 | TGTGCCACCAGCAGAGGTCCGGGACAGGGGGCAGATACGCAGTATTTT | CATSRGPGQGADTQYF
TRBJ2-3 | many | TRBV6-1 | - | TGTGCCAGCAGCCCAAGACCACCAAACACAGATACGCAGTATTTT | CASSPRPPNTDTQYF
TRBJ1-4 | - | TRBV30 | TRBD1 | TGTGCCTGGAGTCGGGACAGGCTAAGTGAAAAACTGTTTTTT | CAWSRDRLSEKLFF
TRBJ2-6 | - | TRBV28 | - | TGTGCCAGCAGCACAACAGGGTCTGGGGCCAACGTCCTGACTTTC | CASSTTGSGANVLTF
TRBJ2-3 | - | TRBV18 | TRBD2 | TGTGCCAGCTCAGCACTAGCGGGAGTTGCAGATACGCAGTATTTT | CASSALAGVADTQYF
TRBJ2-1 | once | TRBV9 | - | TGTGCCAGCAGCCCGCAACAGGGTTACAATGAGCAGTTCTTC | CASSPQQGYNEQFF
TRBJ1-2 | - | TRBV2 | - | TGTGCCAGCAGTGAAGTAACCATCTATGGCTACACCTTC | CASSEVTIYGYTF
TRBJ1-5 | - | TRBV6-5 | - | TGTGCCAGCAGGCCGGAGGGAGTAGGACAGCCCCAGCATTTT | CASRPEGVGQPQHF
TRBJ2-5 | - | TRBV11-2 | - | TGTGCCAGCAGCTTCAGGGCCCAAGAGACCCAGTACTTC | CASSFRAQETQYF
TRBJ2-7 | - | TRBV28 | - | TGTGCCAGCAGTTTACCTCAAGGACAGACCTACGAGCAGTACTTC | CASSLPQGQTYEQYF
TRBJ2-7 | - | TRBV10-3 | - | TGTGCCATCGGGTGGGAGGAGGGGCTCGAGCAGTACTTC | CAIGWEEGLEQYF